This T cell receptor (beta chain) was identified during a study of blood T cell repertoires in COVID-19 (TCRdb year 2020). Turning to the overall study: The collaborator samples originated in the United States, Italy and Spain and spanned the acute and convalescent phases of COVID-19. The prospective study material was composed of cDNA or gDNA derived from T cells, B-cell-depleted T cells, or PBMCs. Sample metadata almost always included a de-identified subject ID, COVID-19 status, age in years and sex. HLA class I and class II types, where available, came from metadata supplied by the sample provider rather than from assay-based typing. The repertoires were released in a freely available public database meant as a resource for research on the immune response to SARS-CoV-2. Samples were obtained from the ongoing ImmuneRACE study (first 160 participants) and from 950 to 1,500 subjects provided by 6 global collaborators. The dataset comprised deeply sampled blood TCRbeta repertoires from subjects exposed to, actively infected with, or recovered from COVID-19.

Results and caveats for the whole study, not just this receptor: How much clinical and demographic metadata was included differed by source and by participant, and the metadata was provided uncurated.

For this clone: Its antigen is currently not known. Base quality data are lacking; no much larger clone is found one base away.

Trimming accounts for 5 bases at V and 0 bases at J, while the number of junction bases matched to no gene is 5. Via the germline V gene, CDR1 is SGHTA and CDR2 FQGTGA. The CDR3, cysteine through phenylalanine, is 16 amino acids long. Just the 48-base CDR3 DNA is kept, in frame starting at base 1. One collaborating source in Seattle enrolled patients while the patients were actively infected and followed the patients over time throughout the course of disease. Collaborating institutions collected whole blood in K2EDTA tubes following their own protocols. Collaborator samples were shipped for TCRbeta analysis as frozen whole blood, isolated PBMCs, or DNA extracted from either sample type. TCRbeta CDR3 regions were amplified from genomic DNA by means of the immunoSEQ Assay, a bias-controlled multiplex PCR. The paper's processing steps were these. Within the assay, amplification of reference gene primers was used to estimate how many nucleated cells each sample contained. Sequence reads were collapsed and filtered to measure the absolute abundance of every unique TCRbeta CDR3 rearrangement. Productive Simpson clonality was computed per sample as the square root of Simpson's diversity index over productive rearrangements. TCRdb retrieved this table from immuneACCESS and kept in-frame rearrangements only. Not all clones are present; in checked studies, unresolved V genes account for under half, and no reason is known for the remainder. That table supplies the V and J calls and clone size; D and trimming were determined from the DNA. The sample contains hundreds of thousands of clones, roughly nine tenths of them found a single time. The ten largest clones add up to over 0.7% of the sample.

This clonotype was obtained from a man between 18 and 35 years old with COVID-19, enrolled during active disease. The sequenced material came from peripheral blood. This receptor chain uses TRBV7-3 and TRBJ2-1; 9 nucleotides in the junction match TRBD2. DNA sequence: TGTGCCAGCAGCCCTCGACTAGCGGTCTCCTACAATGAGCAGTTCTTC. It is translated as CASSPRLAVSYNEQFF.